Below, 29 T cell receptor beta chains from the same sample are listed, as sequenced in a study of blood T cell repertoires in COVID-19. The method was immunoSEQ multiplex PCR; TCRdb's version includes in-frame clones alone and lacks a portion of them. The repertoire holds 150,000 or so clones, with less than 85% as singletons. The sequenced sample consisted of PBMCs or T cells enriched from blood (not recorded which). These receptors originate from a man between 60 and 75 years old who had recovered from COVID-19.

Only one count was recorded for this clone. Germline is not matched at one junction end, which may reflect a read error. The chain recombines TRBV28 with TRBJ2-2, with 9 bases matching TRBD2. Germline V gene sequence: CDR1 MDHEN, CDR2 SYDVKM. This CDR3 spans 16 amino acids. In DNA form, the CDR3 reads TGTGCCAGCAAGGGCGGGGGGGTGTCTCTCACCGGAGAGCTGTTTTTT. Amino acids: CASKGGGVSLTGELFF.

The chain combines TRBV29-1 with TRBJ2-7; 7 bases are shared with TRBD1. Germline CDR1 reads SQVTM; CDR2 reads ANQGSEA. The CDR3 runs to 12 residues. V shed 8 bases and J 1 base; nucleotides not matched to a gene: 5. CDR3 bases: TGCAGCTTCCCGGGACAGTCCTACGAGCAGTACTTC. Its translation is CSFPGQSYEQYF.

The chain combines TRBV29-1 with TRBJ1-4; 7 nucleotides align to TRBD1. The J segment lost 4 bases and the V segment lost 7 bases, leaving 6 bases of the junction unmatched. Per germline, CDR1 SQVTM and CDR2 ANQGSEA. The CDR3 covers 13 residues. CDR3: CSGTTGYNEKLFF. The DNA for the CDR3 is TGCAGCGGGACGACAGGGTATAATGAAAAACTGTTTTTT.

This clone turned up a few times. The chain uses TRBV6-5 and TRBJ1-6; 9 bases match TRBD1. V trimming: 4 bases; J trimming: 5 bases; junction bases outside the gene matches: 3. This CDR3 comprises 15 residues. Looked up from germline, CDR1 is MNHEY and CDR2 is SVGAGI. The CDR3 reads CASSSRTGDNSPLHF. DNA for the CDR3: TGTGCCAGCAGTTCGCGGACAGGGGATAATTCACCCCTCCACTTT.

The CDR3 region has the DNA TGCGCCAGCAGGCCTGGACAGGGTTTAACTGAAGCTTTCTTT. It codes for CASRPGQGLTEAFF. The V and J genes are TRBV5-1 and TRBJ1-1, with 8 bases matching TRBD1. Germline loops: CDR1 SGHRS, CDR2 YFSETQ. This CDR3 is built from 14 residues. Trimming took 5 bases from V and 5 from J; bases not matched to a gene: 8.

The CDR3 coding sequence is TGTGCCAGCAGTTTACTGTTGGACAGTAATAGCAATCAGCCCCAGCATTTT. Amino acids: CASSLLLDSNSNQPQHF. This chain joins TRBV28 and TRBJ1-5, with D possibly matching TRBD1 (6 bases). Germline values: CDR1 MDHEN, CDR2 SYDVKM. CDR3 size: 17 residues. The germline V and J ends were trimmed by 2 bases and 0 bases, with 14 bases remaining between them.

This clone was detected a few times. V usage is TRBV4-1 and J usage is TRBJ1-5, with D uncertain. The V end lost 4 bases, the J end lost 2 bases, and 12 bases lay between the germline ends. Germline V lookup: CDR1 MGHRA, CDR2 YSYEKL. This CDR3 region has 15 residues. As DNA, the CDR3 is TGCGCCAGCAGCCCCACCGACGGGGGCAATCAGCCCCAGCATTTT. It translates to CASSPTDGGNQPQHF.

The V call is TRBV5-1, the J call TRBJ1-2; 7 bases are a match to TRBD1. In germline, CDR1 is SGHRS, CDR2 YFSETQ. This CDR3 has 13 amino acids. V shed 6 bases and J 0 bases; nucleotides not matched to a gene: 2. DNA of the CDR3: TGCGCCAGCAAAACAGGGGCTAACTATGGCTACACCTTC. This sequence encodes CASKTGANYGYTF.

The genes are TRBV21-1 and TRBJ1-6; the D segment call TRBD1 is taken from the table without a DNA check. TRBV21-1 is marked as a pseudogene. The CDR3 totals 20 residues. CDR3 residues: CASSPDGGTGSASVLSPLHF. The CDR3 DNA follows: TGTGCCAGCAGCCCCGATGGGGGGACAGGGTCCGCGAGCGTTTTATCACCCCTCCACTTT.

Here the CDR3 reads CATSGGTGPSNTGELFF. The CDR3 coding sequence is TGTGCCACCAGCGGGGGGACAGGGCCCTCGAACACCGGGGAGCTGTTTTTT. The chain is built from TRBV24-1 and TRBJ2-2; 9 nucleotides align to TRBD1. The junction had 8 bases not matched to a gene; V was cut back by 7 bases and J by 0 bases. Germline values: CDR1 KGHDR, CDR2 SFDVKD. CDR3 length: 17 residues.

The rearrangement uses TRBV11-2 and TRBJ2-2; 9 bases align to TRBD1. Per germline, CDR1 SGHAT and CDR2 FQNNGV. Germline trimming cut 5 bases from V and 7 bases from J; bases unmatched to any gene: 8. The CDR3 runs 15 residues. Here the CDR3 reads CASSLRDRVSGELFF. In nucleotides, the CDR3 is TGTGCCAGCAGCCTCCGGGACAGGGTGAGCGGGGAGCTGTTTTTT.

V is TRBV3-1 (or the pseudogene TRBV3-2) and J is TRBJ1-6; 8 bases fit TRBD1. The trim removed 4 bases at V and 6 bases at J, leaving 5 bases unmatched. Germline V gene sequence: CDR1 LGHDT, CDR2 YNNKEL (reference sequence). CDR3 length: 15 residues. The DNA for the CDR3 is TGTGCCAGCAGCCCCCCAGGGGGCAGTAATTCACCCCTCCACTTT. Translated, it gives CASSPPGGSNSPLHF.

The gene calls are TRBV7-9 and TRBJ1-5, with TRBD1 matching 12 bases. The J segment lost 3 bases and the V segment lost 5 bases, leaving 11 bases of the junction unmatched. Germline-derived CDR1 and CDR2 are SEHNR and FQNEAQ (reference sequence). The CDR3 has 18 amino acids. Written as DNA, the CDR3 is TGTGCCAGCAGCCTCGGGACAGGGGGCTTCCAACTCAATCAGCCCCAGCATTTT. Translation: CASSLGTGGFQLNQPQHF. Supplemented by reference TRBV7-9 and TRBJ1-5, the full variable domain reads DTGVSQNPRHKITKRGQNVTFRCDPISEHNRLYWYRQTLGQGPEFLTYFQNEAQLEKSRLLSDRFSAERPKGSFSTLEIQRTEQGDSAMYLCASSLGTGGFQLNQPQHFGDGTRLSIL.

The chain recombines TRBV4-2 with TRBJ1-3; TRBD1 agrees at 7 bases. The CDR3 contains 15 residues. CDR1 is LGHNA, CDR2 YNFKEQ, per germline. With 4 bases clipped from V and 3 bases from J, the junction kept 6 bases outside the gene matches. The CDR3 is CASSLEGGNGNTIYF. The CDR3 region has the DNA TGTGCCAGCAGCCTAGAAGGGGGCAATGGAAACACCATATATTTT.

This clone was counted between two and nine times. The chain has TRBV30 and TRBJ1-1, with D hard to call. Looked up from germline, CDR1 is GTSNPN and CDR2 is SVGIG (reference sequence). This CDR3 has 14 amino acids. Trimming cost V 3 bases and J 5 bases, with 16 bases left between them. The CDR3 sequence is CAWRDGRSGTEAFF. Written as DNA, the CDR3 is TGTGCCTGGAGGGACGGACGGTCGGGAACTGAAGCTTTCTTT.

The chain couples TRBV5-4 to TRBJ1-3, with D possibly TRBD1 on 5 matching bases. Between the trimmed V and J ends, which lost 4 bases and 0 bases, there was a span of 14 bases. Germline CDR1 and CDR2: SGHNT and YYREEE (reference sequence). The CDR3 has 16 amino acids. CDR3 region: CASSIPGTDSGNTIYF. As DNA, the CDR3 is TGTGCCAGCAGCATACCTGGGACTGACTCTGGAAACACCATATATTTT. The whole variable domain, remainder taken from reference TRBV5-4 and TRBJ1-3, is ETGVTQSPTHLIKTRGQQVTLRCSSQSGHNTVSWYQQALGQGPQFIFQYYREEENGRGNFPPRFSGLQFPNYSSELNVNALELDDSALYLCASSIPGTDSGNTIYFGEGSWLTVV.

The J gene is TRBJ2-5, the V gene TRBV5-1, with D possibly TRBD1 on 6 matching bases. V lost 5 bases to trimming and J lost 5 bases, with 22 bases between them. This CDR3 has 16 residues. The germline V gene has CDR1 SGHRS and CDR2 YFSETQ. This CDR3 is CASRTGPKLLSETQYF. CDR3 coding DNA: TGCGCCAGCAGGACAGGACCCAAACTTCTTTCGGAGACCCAGTACTTC.

CDR3 in DNA: TGTGCCAGCAGTACCATAAACAGGGGGGGAGCAGATACGCAGTATTTT. Amino acids: CASSTINRGGADTQYF. The rearrangement joins TRBV27 to TRBJ2-3; tentatively, D is TRBD1 (8 bases). Germline-derived CDR1 and CDR2 are MNHEY and SMNVEV (reference sequence). V lost 5 bases to trimming and J lost 4 bases, with 19 bases between them. The CDR3 contains 16 residues.

The chain combines TRBV2 with TRBJ2-3, with a possible D match to TRBD1 (6 bases). Trimming removed 6 bases from V and 6 bases from J, with 13 bases in between. Germline-derived CDR1 and CDR2 are SNHLY and FYNNEI. This CDR3 has 13 residues. In DNA, the CDR3 is TGTGCCAGCAGATCCGGGACAACTGATACGCAGTATTTT. Encoded protein: CASRSGTTDTQYF. Together with reference TRBV2 and TRBJ2-3, the CDR3 gives the full variable domain: EPEVTQTPSHQVTQMGQEVILRCVPISNHLYFYWYRQILGQKVEFLVSFYNNEISEKSEIFDDQFSVERPDGSNFTLKIRSTKLEDSAMYFCASRSGTTDTQYFGPGTRLTVL.

The genes are TRBV7-9 and TRBJ1-4, with a weak D call TRBD1 (5 bases). V lost 5 bases, J lost 3 bases, and 13 bases lay in between. Germline values: CDR1 SEHNR, CDR2 FQNEAQ (reference sequence). The CDR3 covers 15 residues. CDR3 in amino acids: CASSATGGANEKLFF. CDR3 sequence (DNA): TGTGCCAGCAGCGCCACCGGGGGGGCTAATGAAAAACTGTTTTTT.

This chain connects TRBV5-8 to TRBJ2-4; weak D call: TRBD2 (7 bases). Trimming pared 4 bases from V and 0 bases from J, leaving 14 bases between. The CDR3 totals 16 residues. Germline V gene sequence: CDR1 SGHTS, CDR2 YDEGEE. The CDR3 reads CASSRGARIAKNIQYF. CDR3 nucleotides: TGTGCCAGCAGCCGGGGGGCCAGGATAGCCAAAAACATTCAGTACTTC.

This rearrangement joins TRBV29-1 to TRBJ1-1; TRBD1 aligns across 10 bases. V dropped 1 base and J dropped 7; count of bases not matched to a gene: 3. The CDR3 has 13 amino acids. The germline V gene encodes CDR1 SQVTM and CDR2 ANQGSEA. CDR3 in amino acids: CSVEGTGGFEAFF. DNA of the CDR3: TGCAGCGTTGAAGGGACAGGGGGGTTTGAAGCTTTCTTT.

V and J are TRBV5-1 and TRBJ2-2, with 10 bases matching TRBD1. The J segment lost 4 bases and the V segment lost 4 bases, leaving 4 bases of the junction unmatched. From germline, CDR1 is SGHRS and CDR2 YFSETQ. This CDR3 region has 15 residues. This CDR3 is CASSLGTGVTGELFF. The CDR3 DNA reads as TGCGCCAGCAGCCTCGGGACAGGGGTCACCGGGGAGCTGTTTTTT.

This chain joins TRBV7-9 and TRBJ2-7, with 10 positions matching TRBD1. Germline lookup yields CDR1 SEHNR and CDR2 FQNEAQ (reference sequence). The junction had 4 bases not matched to a gene; V was cut back by 0 bases and J by 2 bases. This CDR3 has 16 amino acids. The CDR3 coding sequence is TGTGCCAGCAGCTTAGCCCGAGGACAGGGGGCCTACGAGCAGTACTTC. Translating gives CASSLARGQGAYEQYF.

This clone showed up just once. The chain's CDR3 is CASNPRQAGNTEAFF. For the CDR3, the DNA is TGTGCCAGCAACCCAAGACAGGCAGGGAACACTGAAGCTTTCTTT. The chain couples TRBV6-5 to TRBJ1-1; TRBD1 might be the D (6 bases). In germline, CDR1 is MNHEY, CDR2 SVGAGI. V lost 7 bases and J 1 base, leaving 16 bases between the germline ends. The CDR3 has 15 residues.

The chain has TRBV19 and TRBJ1-2, with a tentative D call TRBD1 (5 bases). CDR1 is LNHDA, CDR2 SQIVND, per germline (reference sequence). The CDR3 loop spans 14 amino acids. With 2 bases removed from V and 2 bases from J, the gap between germline ends came to 9 bases. As DNA, the CDR3 is TGTGCCAGTAGTATAAAGGGGCCGAACTATGGCTACACCTTC. Protein: CASSIKGPNYGYTF. The whole variable domain, filled in from reference TRBV19 and TRBJ1-2, reads DGGITQSPKYLFRKEGQNVTLSCEQNLNHDAMYWYRQDPGQGLRLIYYSQIVNDFQKGDIAEGYSVSREKKESFPLTVTSAQKNPTAFYLCASSIKGPNYGYTFGSGTRLTVV.

The chain employs TRBV5-1 and TRBJ2-2; TRBD2 might be the D (5 bases). There are 16 residues in the CDR3. Germline assignment: CDR1 SGHRS and CDR2 YFSETQ. Trimming shortened V by 2 bases and J by 5 bases, and 16 bases separated the two germline ends. Here the CDR3 DNA reads TGCGCCAGCAGCTTCAGAGTTGGGTCGGGGACCGGGGAGCTGTTTTTT. It is translated as CASSFRVGSGTGELFF.

The chain is built from TRBV4-1 and TRBJ1-6, with no clear D. The ends were cut back, 0 bases at V and 0 bases at J, with 12 bases in the middle. Germline V gene data show CDR1 as MGHRA and CDR2 as YSYEKL. The CDR3 runs to 18 residues. The CDR3 protein is CASSQDFYGSSYNSPLHF. CDR3 in DNA: TGCGCCAGCAGCCAAGATTTTTATGGGAGCTCCTATAATTCACCCCTCCACTTT.

This clone was seen a single time. The chain employs TRBV9 and TRBJ2-1; TRBD2 aligns across 12 bases. CDR1 and CDR2 from the germline V gene are SGDLS and YYNGEE. This CDR3 has 15 residues. With V trimmed by 0 bases and J by 9 bases, 4 bases remained unmatched. This chain's CDR3 is CASSVASSGGVEQFF. The CDR3 coding sequence is TGTGCCAGCAGCGTAGCATCTAGCGGGGGGGTTGAGCAGTTCTTC.